The 6 T cell receptor beta chains in this list originate from one sample, sequenced in a study of T cell responses to AZD1222 COVID-19 vaccine. Here immunoSEQ multiplex PCR was the method, and the copy in TCRdb shows in-frame clones only, minus some. The data show approximately 150,000 clones, with around 90% seen just once and more than 3% held by the top ten. Sequencing used peripheral blood, obtained 28 days after the second AZD1222 dose. These TCRs come from an adult who received the AZD1222 COVID-19 vaccine.

The rearrangement links TRBV24-1 to TRBJ2-3; no definite D call. Germline lookup yields CDR1 KGHDR and CDR2 SFDVKD. Trimming left V 3 bases short and J 0 bases short, with 9 bases between. This CDR3 contains 15 residues. CDR3 residues: CATSDAPPSTDTQYF. CDR3 bases: TGTGCCACCAGTGATGCCCCCCCAAGCACAGATACGCAGTATTTT.

This chain links TRBV27 with TRBJ2-7; 9 positions match TRBD1. Per germline, CDR1 MNHEY and CDR2 SMNVEV (reference sequence). Unmatched junction bases numbered 11, after V lost 3 bases and J lost 5 bases. This CDR3 region has 16 residues. This CDR3 is CASSLYTGTGRDEQYF. DNA of the CDR3: TGTGCCAGCAGTTTGTACACCGGGACAGGGCGTGACGAGCAGTACTTC.

The chain has TRBV27 and TRBJ2-7; D possibly uses TRBD1 or TRBD2 (5 bases each). The germline CDR1 and CDR2 sequences are MNHEY and SMNVEV (reference sequence). CDR3 length equals 15 residues. Trimming took off 8 bases at V and 4 bases at J, with 21 bases between the two ends. CDR3 nucleotide sequence: TGTGCCAGCGAGTCCTTCGGGGCAGGTCGGTACGAGCAGTACTTC. Translating it yields CASESFGAGRYEQYF.

J is TRBJ2-7 and V is TRBV5-8, with TRBD2 matching over 12 bases. Germline CDR1 and CDR2: SGHTS and YDEGEE. This CDR3 spans 15 amino acids. Germline trimming cut 1 base from V and 6 bases from J; bases unmatched to any gene: 5. The CDR3 region is CASSLMGLAGAEQYF. The CDR3 nucleotides read TGTGCCAGCAGCTTGATGGGACTAGCGGGCGCCGAGCAGTACTTC. Filled out from reference TRBV5-8 and TRBJ2-7, the complete variable domain reads EAGVTQSPTHLIKTRGQQATLRCSPISGHTSVYWYQQALGLGLQFLLWYDEGEERNRGNFPPRFSGRQFPNYSSELNVNALELEDSALYLCASSLMGLAGAEQYFGPGTRLTVT.

This CDR3 is CASSGGSSSYNEQFF. The CDR3 DNA follows: TGTGCCAGCAGTGGGGGCTCAAGCTCCTACAATGAGCAGTTCTTC. The chain couples TRBV2 to TRBJ2-1, with D possibly being TRBD1 (5 bases). With 4 bases removed from V and 0 bases from J, the gap between germline ends came to 10 bases. From germline, CDR1 is SNHLY and CDR2 FYNNEI. This CDR3 contains 15 residues.

V usage is TRBV6-6 and J usage is TRBJ2-2; tentative D call: TRBD2 (6 bases). Germline V gene data show CDR1 as MNHNY and CDR2 as SVGAGI (reference sequence). CDR3 length: 14 amino acids. V lost 7 bases and J lost 2, with 11 bases in between. The CDR3 bases are TGTGCCAGCAACCTCGGGACTAACACCGGGGAGCTGTTTTTT. Protein: CASNLGTNTGELFF.